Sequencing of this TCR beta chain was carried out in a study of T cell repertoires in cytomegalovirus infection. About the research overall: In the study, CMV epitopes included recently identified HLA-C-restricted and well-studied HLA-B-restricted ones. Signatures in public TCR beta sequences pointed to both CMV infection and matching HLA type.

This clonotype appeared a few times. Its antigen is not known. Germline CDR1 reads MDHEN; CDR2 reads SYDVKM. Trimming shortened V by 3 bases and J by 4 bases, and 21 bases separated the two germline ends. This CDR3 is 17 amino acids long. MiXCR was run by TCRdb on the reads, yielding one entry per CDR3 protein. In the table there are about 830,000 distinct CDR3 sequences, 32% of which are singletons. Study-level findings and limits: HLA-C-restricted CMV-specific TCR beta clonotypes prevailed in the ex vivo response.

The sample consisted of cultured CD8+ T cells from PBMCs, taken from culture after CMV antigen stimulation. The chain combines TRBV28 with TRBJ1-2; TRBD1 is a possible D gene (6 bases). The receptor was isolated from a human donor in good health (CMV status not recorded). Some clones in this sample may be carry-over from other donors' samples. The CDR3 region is CASSLAGTHGASYGYTF. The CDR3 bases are TGTGCCAGCAGTTTGGCCGGGACACACGGGGCGAGCTATGGCTACACCTTC.